The entry below gives a single T cell receptor beta chain sequence along with its context. Data came from immunoSEQ multiplex PCR; TCRdb stores just in-frame clones and leaves some out. The data show 100,000 to 130,000 clones, about four fifths seen once. These data are taken from a study of blood T cell repertoires in COVID-19. Across the whole study: The analysed material was cDNA or gDNA that came from T cells, B-cell-depleted T cells, or PBMCs.

Losses at the gene ends were 3 bases for V and 2 bases for J; bases not matched to a gene: 4. The CDR3 consists of 15 residues. CDR1 is SGHAT, CDR2 FQNNGV, per germline. Sequencing input: peripheral blood. The receptor's source is a woman aged 70 to 79 with acute or convalescent COVID-19. The V gene is TRBV11-2, the J gene TRBJ2-5, with 9 nucleotides matching TRBD2. CDR3 in DNA: TGTGCCAGCAGCTTTAGCGGGGGATTTCAAGAGACCCAGTACTTC. It yields the protein CASSFSGGFQETQYF.